This T cell receptor beta chain was identified in a study of blood T cells in healthy people across ages. The donors, healthy Caucasians from Russia, were aged roughly 6 to 90. As regards this clonotype: Its antigen is currently unknown.

A J-beta primer mix and a sample-barcoded 5' primer were used in a second PCR of about 6 to 12 cycles. Every cDNA was tagged by a template-switch adaptor with 12 random nucleotides. TCRdb re-derived calls from the 5' RACE reads in MiXCR, one entry per CDR3 protein. The sample records 1,800,000 or so distinct CDR3 sequences, 30% to 40% being singletons. Whole-study results and caveats: Percentage of naive T cells showed a strong correlation with TCR beta diversity.

The CDR3 consists of 15 residues. Trimming stripped 7 bases from V and 1 base from J, with 14 bases between. The TCR sequence derives from a human donor in good health. The chain carries TRBV12-3 or TRBV12-4 and TRBJ2-1, with D possibly being TRBD1 (5 bases). Sequencing was performed on blood. CDR3 protein: CASTSDSTSYNEQFF. The CDR3 coding sequence is TGTGCCAGCACCTCCGACAGCACGTCCTACAATGAGCAGTTCTTC.